This T cell receptor (beta chain) was sequenced for a study of CD8+CD57+ T cells in acquired aplastic anemia. Study summary: Isolated CD4+ and CD8+ cells, once sorted, yielded DNA averaging roughly 3 ug.

Previously, flow cytometry had revealed CD8+CD57+ cell expansion in the patients chosen for sequencing. The diagnosis in all patients was severe acquired aplastic anemia. Points on this clonotype: A read error may produce the germline difference seen at one junction end.

The use of genomic DNA as template underpinned the TCR beta VDJ and CDR3 profiling. TCRdb fed the reads into MiXCR, producing one record per CDR3 protein. The table shows 200,000 to 250,000 distinct CDR3 sequences, with roughly 53% occurring only once. CDR1 and CDR2 from the germline V gene are DFQATT and SNEGSKA (reference sequence). This CDR3 spans 15 amino acids. This rearrangement joins TRBV20-1 to TRBJ2-3, with unresolved D. Sequencing was performed on sorted CD4+, CD8+, or CD8+CD57+ T cells (not recorded which) from PBMCs. The clonotype comes from a human donor with aplastic anemia. The CDR3 region has the DNA TGCAGTGCTAGGGATGAGTTGAGAGGATGGGATGCGCAGTACTTT. Translating it yields CSARDELRGWDAQYF.